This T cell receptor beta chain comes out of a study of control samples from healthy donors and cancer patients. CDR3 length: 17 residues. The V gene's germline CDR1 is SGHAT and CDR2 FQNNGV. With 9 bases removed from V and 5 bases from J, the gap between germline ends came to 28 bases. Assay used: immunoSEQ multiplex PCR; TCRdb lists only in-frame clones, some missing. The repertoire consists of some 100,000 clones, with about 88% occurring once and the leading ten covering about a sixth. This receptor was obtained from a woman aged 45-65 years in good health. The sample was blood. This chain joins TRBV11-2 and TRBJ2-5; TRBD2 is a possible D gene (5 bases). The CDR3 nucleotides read TGTGCCAGGATTAAAACTAGGACGCGGGTCATGGGGGAGACCCAGTACTTC. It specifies CARIKTRTRVMGETQYF.